This T cell receptor beta chain came from a study of CD8+ T cells in alopecia areata. The overall study: Tofacitinib therapy lasting 6 to 18 months was followed by 6 months off drug.

There are a few counts of this clone. Antigen: not known. With 4 bases clipped from V and 8 bases from J, the junction kept 6 bases outside the gene matches. The CDR3 has 13 residues. Germline V gene data show CDR1 as SGHAT and CDR2 as FQNNGV. Lesional scalp punch biopsies and peripheral blood were collected from alopecia areata patients. Once RNA had been extracted, it was reverse transcribed into cDNA to act as the sequencing template. Here immunoSEQ multiplex PCR was the method, and the copy in TCRdb shows in-frame clones only, minus some. The data hold about 250,000 clones, with around two thirds observed a single time. Study results and limitations: Sharing of TCR sequences between patients (possibly for HLA-related reasons) was less clear than in mice. Clonality in lesional scalp, especially alopecia totalis/universalis, exceeded that of normal scalp.

This sequence originates from a human donor with alopecia areata. Here the sequenced sample was CD4+ T cells sorted from blood, taken at week 0. This chain connects TRBV11-2 to TRBJ1-2; 8 bases are shared with TRBD1. This CDR3 is CASSSWTGNGYTF. CDR3 nucleotides: TGTGCCAGCAGCTCCTGGACAGGGAACGGCTACACCTTC.